This T cell receptor beta chain was captured in a study of T cell responses to AZD1222 COVID-19 vaccine. General study results and limits: It was only five to seven AZD1222 recipients who were seropositive at baseline. Samples come after the peak T cell response, not at day 14.

This CDR3 has 13 residues. The V gene lost 8 bases and the J gene lost 1 base, with 11 bases spanning the gap. The germline gives CDR1 KGHSH, CDR2 LQKENI. This clone came up once. Its specificity is not known. The table came from immunoSEQ multiplex PCR; TCRdb's copy has only in-frame clones and leaves some out. The profile shows some 60,000 clones, 75% to 90% of them singletons. Material: peripheral blood, obtained 28 days after the second AZD1222 dose. The chain has TRBV18 and TRBJ2-5; TRBD2 is a possible D gene (5 bases). The clonotype originates from an adult who received the AZD1222 COVID-19 vaccine. CDR3 protein: CASASGVQETQYF. DNA for the CDR3: TGTGCCAGCGCCTCCGGGGTCCAAGAGACCCAGTACTTC.